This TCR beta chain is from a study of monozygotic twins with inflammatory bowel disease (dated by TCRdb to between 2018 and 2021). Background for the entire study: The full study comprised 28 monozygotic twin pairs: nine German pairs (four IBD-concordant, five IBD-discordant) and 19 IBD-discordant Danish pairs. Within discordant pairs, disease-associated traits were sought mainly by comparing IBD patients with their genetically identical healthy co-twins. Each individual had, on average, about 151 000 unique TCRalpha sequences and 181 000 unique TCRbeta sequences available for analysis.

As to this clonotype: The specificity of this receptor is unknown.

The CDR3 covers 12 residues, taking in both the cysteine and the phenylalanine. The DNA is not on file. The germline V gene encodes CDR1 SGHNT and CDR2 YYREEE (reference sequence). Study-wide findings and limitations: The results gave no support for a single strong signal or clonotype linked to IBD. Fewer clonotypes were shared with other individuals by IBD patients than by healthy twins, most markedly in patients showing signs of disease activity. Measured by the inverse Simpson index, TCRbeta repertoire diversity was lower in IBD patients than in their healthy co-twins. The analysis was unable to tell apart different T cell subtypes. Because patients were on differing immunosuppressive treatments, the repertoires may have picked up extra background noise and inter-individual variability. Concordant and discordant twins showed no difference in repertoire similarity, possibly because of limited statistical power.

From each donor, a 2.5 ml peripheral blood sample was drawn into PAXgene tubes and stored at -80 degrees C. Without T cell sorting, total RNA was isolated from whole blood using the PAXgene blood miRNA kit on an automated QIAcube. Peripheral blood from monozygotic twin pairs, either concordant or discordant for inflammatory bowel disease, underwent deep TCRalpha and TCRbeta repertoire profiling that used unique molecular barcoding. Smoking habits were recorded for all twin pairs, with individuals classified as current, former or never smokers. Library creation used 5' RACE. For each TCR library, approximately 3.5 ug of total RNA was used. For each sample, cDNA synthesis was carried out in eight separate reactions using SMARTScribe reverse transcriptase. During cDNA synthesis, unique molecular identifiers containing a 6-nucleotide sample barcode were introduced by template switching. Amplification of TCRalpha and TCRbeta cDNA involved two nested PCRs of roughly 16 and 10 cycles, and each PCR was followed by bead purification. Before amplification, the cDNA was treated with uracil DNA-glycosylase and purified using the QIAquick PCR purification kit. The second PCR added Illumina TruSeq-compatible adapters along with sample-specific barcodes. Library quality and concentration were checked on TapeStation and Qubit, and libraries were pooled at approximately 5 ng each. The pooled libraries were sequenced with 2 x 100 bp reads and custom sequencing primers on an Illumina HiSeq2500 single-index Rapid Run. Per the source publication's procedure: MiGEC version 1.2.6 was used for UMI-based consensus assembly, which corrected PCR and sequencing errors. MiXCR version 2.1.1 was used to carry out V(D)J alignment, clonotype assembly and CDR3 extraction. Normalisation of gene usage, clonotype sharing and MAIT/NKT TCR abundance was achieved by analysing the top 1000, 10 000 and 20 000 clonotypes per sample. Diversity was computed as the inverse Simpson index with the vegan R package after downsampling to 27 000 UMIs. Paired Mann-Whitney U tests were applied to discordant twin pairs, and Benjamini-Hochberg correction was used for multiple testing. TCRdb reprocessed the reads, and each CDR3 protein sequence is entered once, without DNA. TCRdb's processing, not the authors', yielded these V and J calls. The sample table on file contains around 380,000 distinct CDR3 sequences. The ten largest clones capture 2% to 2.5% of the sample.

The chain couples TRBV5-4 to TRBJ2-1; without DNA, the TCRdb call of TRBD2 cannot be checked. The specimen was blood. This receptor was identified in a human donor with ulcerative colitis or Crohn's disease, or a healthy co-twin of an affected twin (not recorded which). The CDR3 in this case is CASSSKGGEQFF.